These 13 T cell receptor beta chains originate from one sample sequenced in a study of T cells in Graves' hyperthyroidism and ophthalmopathy. What was amplified from RNA transcripts were TCR beta CDR3 regions. A set of HTBI primers served as the primers for a first-round RT-PCR of the TCR CDR3. One entry per CDR3 protein, called by TCRdb with MiXCR from the multiplex PCR reads. The sample has approximately 620,000 distinct CDR3 sequences, about a sixth seen once. Sequencing was performed on blood. The receptors here all came from a woman aged 40 to 49 with Graves' ophthalmopathy.

This clonotype was seen at least ten times. V and J are TRBV6-2 or TRBV6-3 and TRBJ2-1; 9 bases match TRBD2. Germline CDR1 MNHEY, CDR2 SVGEGT. The CDR3 extends over 13 amino acids. The junction had 3 bases not matched to a gene; V was cut back by 4 bases and J by 8 bases. The CDR3 region has the DNA TGTGCCAGCAGTTCCCTAGCGGGGCATGAGCAGTTCTTC. It specifies CASSSLAGHEQFF.

This clonotype was counted a few times. This sequence joins TRBV20-1 and TRBJ1-2, with TRBD1 matching 7 bases. The CDR3 is made up of 14 amino acids. Germline CDR1 and CDR2: DFQATT and SNEGSKA (reference sequence). V was pared by 3 bases and J by 4 bases, with 8 bases of the junction left unmatched. CDR3 bases: TGCAGTGCTAGTCCCGGGACAGCCCCCTATGGCTACACCTTC. It specifies CSASPGTAPYGYTF.

CDR3 amino acids: CASSVDGQGRYNEQFF. The CDR3 DNA reads TGTGCCAGCAGCGTAGACGGACAGGGTCGCTACAATGAGCAGTTCTTC. The chain is built from TRBV9 and TRBJ2-1; 8 bases are a match to TRBD1. Germline V lookup: CDR1 SGDLS, CDR2 YYNGEE. The CDR3 totals 16 residues. J lost 3 bases, V lost 0 bases, and 5 bases had no gene match.

This clonotype was counted at least ten times. The chain is built from TRBV6-2 or TRBV6-3 and TRBJ2-5, with 9 nucleotides matching TRBD2. Germline V gene data show CDR1 as MNHEY and CDR2 as SVGEGT. This CDR3 contains 16 residues. The J segment lost 0 bases and the V segment lost 0 bases, leaving 2 bases of the junction unmatched. The CDR3 DNA reads TGTGCCAGCAGTTACTCGACTAGCGGATACCAAGAGACCCAGTACTTC. It translates to CASSYSTSGYQETQYF.

This clonotype showed up many times. V and J are TRBV11-2 and TRBJ2-5; D unclear. The CDR3 totals 12 residues. Germline assignment: CDR1 SGHAT and CDR2 FQNNGV. V gave up 1 base and J gave up 5 bases, with 5 bases separating them. CDR3 sequence reads: CASSLASETQYF. As DNA, the CDR3 is TGTGCCAGCAGCTTAGCGAGCGAGACCCAGTACTTC.

The table lists this clonotype with a few counts. The chain joins TRBV2 to TRBJ1-5; tentatively, D is TRBD1 (5 bases). Trimming removed 6 bases from V and 6 bases from J, with 12 bases in between. This CDR3 has 13 residues. The germline gives CDR1 SNHLY, CDR2 FYNNEI. CDR3 protein: CASSGDVRQPQHF. The CDR3 DNA reads as TGTGCCAGCAGCGGGGACGTGCGTCAGCCCCAGCATTTT.

This clonotype was seen repeatedly, ten times or more. The J gene is TRBJ2-5, the V gene TRBV2, with 8 bases that match TRBD1. Germline V lookup: CDR1 SNHLY, CDR2 FYNNEI. The CDR3 sequence is 13 residues long. Germline trimming cut 5 bases from V and 5 bases from J; bases unmatched to any gene: 4. The CDR3 DNA reads as TGTGCCAGCAGTAACAGGGGGGTGGAGACCCAGTACTTC. Translating gives CASSNRGVETQYF.

This chain joins TRBV15 and TRBJ2-2; a weak D match, TRBD2 (5 bases). The CDR3 extends over 14 amino acids. V was pared by 1 base and J by 4 bases, with 7 bases between. Germline assignment: CDR1 LNHNV and CDR2 YYDKDF (reference sequence). The CDR3 protein is CATSRVTSTGELFF. The CDR3 DNA reads TGTGCCACCAGCAGAGTCACTAGCACCGGGGAGCTGTTTTTT.

Notes on this clonotype: A single base separates this from a much larger clone, so it may be a read error. The V call is TRBV2, the J call TRBJ2-5, with 8 bases that match TRBD2. There are 15 residues in the CDR3. The junction had 14 bases not matched to a gene; V was cut back by 7 bases and J by 7 bases. Germline CDR1 and CDR2: SNHLY and FYNNEI. This CDR3 is CASNPARTSSWTQYF. The DNA of the CDR3 is TGTGCCAGCAATCCGGCCAGGACTAGCAGTTGGACCCAGTACTTC.

In regard to this clonotype: This may stem from a read error, because a much larger clone lies one nucleotide away. The chain is built from TRBV7-8 and TRBJ2-1; D gene uncertain. CDR3 size: 19 residues. The germline V gene has CDR1 SGHVS and CDR2 FQNEAQ. In DNA, the CDR3 is TGTGCCGGCAGCTTCATCTTATCTCGAACAGTAAGCTCCTACAATGAGCAGTTCTTC. It translates to CAGSFILSRTVSSYNEQFF.

This clonotype was observed a few times. It may be a read error: a sequence one base away is much more abundant. The chain employs TRBV3-1 and TRBJ2-7, with a weak D call TRBD1 (6 bases). V dropped 0 bases and J dropped 1 base, with 13 bases sitting between them. CDR1 and CDR2 from the germline V gene are LGHDT and YNNKEL (reference sequence). This CDR3 is 16 amino acids long. The CDR3 reads CASSQEWGTKSYEQYF. CDR3 nucleotide sequence: TGTGCCAGCAGCCAAGAGTGGGGGACAAAGTCCTACGAGCAGTACTTC.

The genes are TRBV30 and TRBJ2-3, with D perhaps matching TRBD1 or TRBD2 (5 bases each). The germline V gene has CDR1 GTSNPN and CDR2 SVGIG (reference sequence). CDR3 length: 14 residues. V lost 3 bases, J lost 4 bases, and 14 bases lay in between. CDR3 protein: CAWSPWTGPDTQYF. The CDR3 bases are TGTGCCTGGAGCCCTTGGACGGGGCCAGATACGCAGTATTTT.

This clonotype was counted between two and nine times. V usage is TRBV7-6 and J usage is TRBJ2-1; TRBD2 is a possible D gene (5 bases). With 5 bases removed from V and 6 bases from J, the gap between germline ends came to 14 bases. The CDR3 is 14 amino acids. CDR1 is SGHVS and CDR2 is FNYEAQ in the germline V gene. CDR3 protein: CASSLGGSANEQFF. For the CDR3, the DNA is TGTGCCAGCAGCCTAGGCGGGTCCGCCAATGAGCAGTTCTTC.